This entry lists 23 T cell receptor beta chains sequenced from one sample in a study of CD8+ T cells in alopecia areata. RNA was isolated and reverse transcribed to cDNA, the sequencing template. Measured with immunoSEQ multiplex PCR; TCRdb has only the in-frame clones, and not every one. This sample yields 150,000 to 200,000 clones, of which 60% are seen a single time; 0.85% to 1.3% belongs to the top ten. Treatment indicated: oral pan-JAK inhibitor, 5-10 mg twice daily. The input for sequencing was CD4+ T cells sorted from blood, taken at week 24, from a patient treated with tofacitinib. These receptors came from a human donor with alopecia areata.

This chain uses TRBV4-1 with TRBJ2-5, with D tentatively TRBD2 (6 bases). With the DNA end fitting TRBJ2-7 better, the J assignment may be wrong. The CDR3 covers 14 residues. Germline values: CDR1 MGHRA, CDR2 YSYEKL. This chain's CDR3 is CASSLLRGFYEQYF. DNA of the CDR3: TGCGCCAGCAGCCTCCTCCGGGGGTTCTACGAGCAGTACTTC.

The rearrangement uses TRBV5-4 and TRBJ2-3; perhaps TRBD2 as D (6 bases). The CDR3 covers 16 residues. Between the trimmed V and J ends, which lost 1 base and 0 bases, there was a span of 12 bases. Germline V lookup: CDR1 SGHNT, CDR2 YYREEE (reference sequence). The CDR3 region has the DNA TGTGCCAGCAGCTTGCCGGGACTCTATAGCACAGATACGCAGTATTTT. It codes for CASSLPGLYSTDTQYF.

The chain joins TRBV4-3 to TRBJ1-1, with D perhaps TRBD1 (5 bases). CDR1 and CDR2 from the germline V gene are LGHNA and YSLEER. Trimming shortened V by 2 bases and J by 4 bases, and 11 bases separated the two germline ends. The CDR3 spans 14 residues. CDR3 sequence reads: CASSQHGDSTEAFF. In nucleotides, the CDR3 is TGCGCCAGCAGCCAACATGGAGACAGCACTGAAGCTTTCTTT.

The chain carries TRBV2 and TRBJ2-7; 7 bases line up with TRBD2. This CDR3 contains 14 residues. With V trimmed by 3 bases and J by 3 bases, 5 bases remained unmatched. The germline gives CDR1 SNHLY, CDR2 FYNNEI. In nucleotides, the CDR3 is TGTGCCAGCAGTGAGGGGAGGGTAGGCTACGAGCAGTACTTC. Residues: CASSEGRVGYEQYF.

Remarks on this clone: The identical CDR3 is also encoded by other nucleotide sequences in the sample. The chain has TRBV5-1 and TRBJ2-3; weak D call: TRBD2 (6 bases). Trimming cost V 1 base and J 0 bases, with 9 bases left between them. The CDR3 covers 15 residues. The V gene's germline CDR1 is SGHRS and CDR2 YFSETQ. In DNA, the CDR3 is TGCGCCAGCAGCTTGCGGGGACTTAGCACAGATACGCAGTATTTT. Residues: CASSLRGLSTDTQYF.

This rearrangement joins TRBV30 to TRBJ2-7; unclear D gene. Per the germline V gene, CDR1 is GTSNPN and CDR2 is SVGIG (reference sequence). The V end was cut by 7 bases, the J end by 0 bases, with 7 bases between. This CDR3 has 11 residues. This CDR3 reads CAFRVSYEQYF. CDR3 bases: TGTGCCTTCCGGGTCTCCTACGAGCAGTACTTC.

The CDR3 here is CASSSQGSTDTQYF. CDR3 sequence (DNA): TGTGCCAGCAGCTCTCAGGGCAGCACAGATACGCAGTATTTT. V usage is TRBV7-6 and J usage is TRBJ2-3; possible D gene TRBD1, 5 bases. Germline CDR1 is SGHVS and CDR2 is FNYEAQ. Trimming removed 4 bases from V and 0 bases from J, with 8 bases in between. The CDR3 consists of 14 residues.

Only a few counts were recorded for this clone. The chain is built from TRBV7-2 and TRBJ2-1, with D possibly TRBD1 on 6 matching bases. This CDR3 is 15 amino acids long. The V gene lost 4 bases and the J gene lost 6 bases, with 16 bases spanning the gap. Germline loops: CDR1 SGHTA, CDR2 FQGNSA. The CDR3 DNA sequence: TGTGCCAGCAGCTCCGACAGGTGGTCAGGCAATGAGCAGTTCTTC. This encodes CASSSDRWSGNEQFF.

The genes are TRBV7-7 and TRBJ2-2; tentatively, D is TRBD1 or TRBD2 (6 bases each). The CDR3 is 18 amino acids. Germline CDR1 SSHAT, CDR2 FNYEAQ (reference sequence). Trimming cost V 0 bases and J 5 bases, with 19 bases left between them. In nucleotides, the CDR3 is TGTGCCAGCAGCTTAGCTTGGGGGGCACCGGATAAGACCGGGGAGCTGTTTTTT. It yields the protein CASSLAWGAPDKTGELFF.

The chain uses TRBV4-3 and TRBJ1-4, with D unresolved. CDR1 is LGHNA, CDR2 YSLEER, per germline. The CDR3 sequence is 15 residues long. Trimming left V 1 base short and J 3 bases short, with 9 bases between. The CDR3 reads CASSQVAGSNEKLFF. In DNA, the CDR3 is TGCGCCAGCAGCCAAGTTGCAGGTTCTAATGAAAAACTGTTTTTT.

Notes on this clone: Compared with germline, one end of the junction differs, possibly owing to a read error. This sequence joins TRBV29-1 and TRBJ1-2, with 9 bases lining up with TRBD1. The V gene's germline CDR1 is SQVTM and CDR2 ANQGSEA. There are 13 residues in the CDR3. Written as DNA, the CDR3 is TGCAGTGTTGAAGGGACAGGGATCTATGGCTACACCTTC. Translation: CSVEGTGIYGYTF.

The V call is TRBV29-1, the J call TRBJ1-6; TRBD1 might be the D (5 bases). V lost 6 bases and J 5 bases, leaving 11 bases between the germline ends. The germline gives CDR1 SQVTM, CDR2 ANQGSEA. The CDR3 extends over 13 amino acids. The CDR3 bases are TGCAGCGTCCGGGGAGGGGATAATTCACCCCTCCACTTT. This codes for CSVRGGDNSPLHF.

The rearrangement links TRBV30 to TRBJ1-1; the match to TRBD1 covers 7 bases. CDR3 length: 15 residues. Germline V lookup: CDR1 GTSNPN, CDR2 SVGIG (reference sequence). The trim removed 3 bases at V and 0 bases at J, leaving 7 bases unmatched. CDR3 DNA sequence: TGTGCCTGGAGGCCCCCGGGACAGATGAACACTGAAGCTTTCTTT. The encoded protein is CAWRPPGQMNTEAFF.

The genes are TRBV7-2 and TRBJ2-5; D unclear. The CDR3 loop spans 11 amino acids. Trimming cost V 4 bases and J 7 bases, with 7 bases left between them. Germline lookup yields CDR1 SGHTA and CDR2 FQGNSA. This CDR3 is CASSSPGTQYF. In nucleotides, the CDR3 is TGTGCCAGCAGCTCACCGGGGACCCAGTACTTC.

This sequence joins TRBV7-9 and TRBJ2-5, with D maybe TRBD1 (5 bases). The CDR3 extends over 14 amino acids. Trimming took 5 bases from V and 9 from J, leaving 19 bases between them. CDR1 is SEHNR and CDR2 is FQNEAQ in the germline V gene (reference sequence). CDR3 coding DNA: TGTGCCAGCAGCCCTGAAGGGGCGCCCCCAGCCCAGTACTTC. Residues: CASSPEGAPPAQYF.

The J gene is TRBJ1-2, the V gene TRBV2, with 10 bases fitting TRBD1. Germline V gene data show CDR1 as SNHLY and CDR2 as FYNNEI. Trimming removed 1 base from V and 3 bases from J; junction bases left unmatched: 2. This CDR3 is 15 amino acids long. The CDR3 protein is CASSEGDRGDYGYTF. CDR3 nucleotide sequence: TGTGCCAGCAGTGAAGGGGACAGGGGTGACTATGGCTACACCTTC.

The J gene is TRBJ1-2, the V gene TRBV2; 10 positions match TRBD1. The CDR3 runs 13 residues. The V segment lost 8 bases and the J segment 8 bases; nucleotides outside the gene matches: 8. The germline V gene has CDR1 SNHLY and CDR2 FYNNEI. The CDR3 region is CASAGTGALGYTF. CDR3 bases: TGTGCCAGCGCTGGGACAGGGGCGTTAGGCTACACCTTC.

The chain employs TRBV29-1 and TRBJ1-4, with D hard to call. This CDR3 region has 11 residues. CDR1 SQVTM and CDR2 ANQGSEA come from the germline V gene. With 4 bases removed from V and 8 bases from J, the gap between germline ends came to 8 bases. Here the CDR3 reads CSVVSGEKLFF. The CDR3 nucleotides read TGCAGCGTTGTTTCGGGGGAAAAACTGTTTTTT.

The chain carries TRBV15 and TRBJ1-5, with D unclear. CDR1 is LNHNV, CDR2 YYDKDF, per germline (reference sequence). V lost 1 base to trimming and J lost 4 bases, with 2 bases between them. This CDR3 contains 12 residues. In DNA form, the CDR3 reads TGTGCCACCAGCAGAGGTAATCAGCCCCAGCATTTT. Protein sequence: CATSRGNQPQHF.

The chain carries TRBV20-1 and TRBJ2-2; D unresolved. The CDR3 spans 11 residues. V was cut by 3 bases and J by 7 bases, with 6 bases left in between. Germline loops: CDR1 DFQATT, CDR2 SNEGSKA (reference sequence). The CDR3 protein is CSASGFGELFF. The CDR3 nucleotides read TGCAGTGCTAGTGGATTCGGGGAGCTGTTTTTT.

The V call is TRBV29-1, the J call TRBJ1-2, with D possibly TRBD1 on 5 matching bases. CDR3 size: 15 residues. V was pared by 4 bases and J by 6 bases, with 21 bases between. The germline V gene has CDR1 SQVTM and CDR2 ANQGSEA. CDR3 coding DNA: TGCAGCGTTGGTGGGCAGTTTAAGGAAGGGGATGGCTACACCTTC. Translation: CSVGGQFKEGDGYTF.

The chain recombines TRBV29-1 with TRBJ1-2; D perhaps matches TRBD1 (5 bases). CDR1 is SQVTM and CDR2 is ANQGSEA in the germline V gene. This CDR3 has 17 amino acids. V gave up 0 bases and J gave up 2 bases, with 19 bases separating them. The DNA for the CDR3 is TGCAGCGTTGAAGATCGATCGGCGGGGGGAAAGAACTATGGCTACACCTTC. It codes for CSVEDRSAGGKNYGYTF.

V usage is TRBV6-6 and J usage is TRBJ1-4; 7 bases map to TRBD1. With 6 bases clipped from V and 8 bases from J, the junction kept 6 bases outside the gene matches. The germline V gene has CDR1 MNHNY and CDR2 SVGAGI (reference sequence). The CDR3 is made up of 13 amino acids. Here the CDR3 reads CASSPQGLEKLFF. The DNA for the CDR3 is TGTGCCAGCAGCCCACAGGGGTTAGAAAAACTGTTTTTT.